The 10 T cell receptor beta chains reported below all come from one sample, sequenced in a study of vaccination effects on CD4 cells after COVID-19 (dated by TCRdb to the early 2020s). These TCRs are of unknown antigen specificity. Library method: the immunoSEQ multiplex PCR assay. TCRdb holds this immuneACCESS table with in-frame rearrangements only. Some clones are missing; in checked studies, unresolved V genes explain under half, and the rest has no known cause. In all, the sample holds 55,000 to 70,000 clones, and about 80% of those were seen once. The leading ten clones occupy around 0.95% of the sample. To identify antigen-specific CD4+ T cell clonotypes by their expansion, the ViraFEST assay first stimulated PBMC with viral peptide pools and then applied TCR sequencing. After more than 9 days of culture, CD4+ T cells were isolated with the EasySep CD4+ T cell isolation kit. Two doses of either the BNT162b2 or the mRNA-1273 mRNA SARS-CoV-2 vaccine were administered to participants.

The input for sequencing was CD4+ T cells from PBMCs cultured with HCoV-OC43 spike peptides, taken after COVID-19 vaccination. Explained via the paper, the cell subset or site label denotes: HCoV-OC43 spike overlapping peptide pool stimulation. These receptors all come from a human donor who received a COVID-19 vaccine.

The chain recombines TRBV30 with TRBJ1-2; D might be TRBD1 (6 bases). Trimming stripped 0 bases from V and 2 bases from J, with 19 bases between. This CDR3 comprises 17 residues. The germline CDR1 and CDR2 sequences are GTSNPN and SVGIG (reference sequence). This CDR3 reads CAWSVSLGWGLNYGYTF. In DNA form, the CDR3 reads TGTGCCTGGAGTGTAAGCCTTGGTTGGGGGCTCAACTATGGCTACACCTTC.

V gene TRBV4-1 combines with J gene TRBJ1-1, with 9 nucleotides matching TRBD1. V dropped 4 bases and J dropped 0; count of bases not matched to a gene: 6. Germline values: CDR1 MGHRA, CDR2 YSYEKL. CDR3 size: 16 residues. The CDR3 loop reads CASSRRQGDMNTEAFF. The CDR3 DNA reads TGCGCCAGCAGCCGAAGACAGGGGGACATGAACACTGAAGCTTTCTTT.

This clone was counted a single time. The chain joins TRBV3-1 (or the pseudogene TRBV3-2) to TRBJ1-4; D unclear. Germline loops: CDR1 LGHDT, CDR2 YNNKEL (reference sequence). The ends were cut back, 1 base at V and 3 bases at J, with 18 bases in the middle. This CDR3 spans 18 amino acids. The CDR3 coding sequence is TGTGCCAGCAGCCAAGGAAATCCTCCTTCTAGGGCTAATGAAAAACTGTTTTTT. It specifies CASSQGNPPSRANEKLFF.

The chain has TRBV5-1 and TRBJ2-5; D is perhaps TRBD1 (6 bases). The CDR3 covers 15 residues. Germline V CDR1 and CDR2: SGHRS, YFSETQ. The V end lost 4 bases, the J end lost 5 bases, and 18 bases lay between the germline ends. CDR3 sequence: CASSPPGAMGETQYF. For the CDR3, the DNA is TGCGCCAGCAGCCCGCCAGGGGCCATGGGGGAGACCCAGTACTTC.

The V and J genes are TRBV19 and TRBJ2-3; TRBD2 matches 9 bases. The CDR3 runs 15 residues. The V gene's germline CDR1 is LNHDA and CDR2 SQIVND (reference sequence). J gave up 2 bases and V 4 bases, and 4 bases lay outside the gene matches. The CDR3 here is CASSSGGASTDTQYF. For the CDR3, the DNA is TGTGCCAGTAGTAGCGGGGGGGCATCCACAGATACGCAGTATTTT.

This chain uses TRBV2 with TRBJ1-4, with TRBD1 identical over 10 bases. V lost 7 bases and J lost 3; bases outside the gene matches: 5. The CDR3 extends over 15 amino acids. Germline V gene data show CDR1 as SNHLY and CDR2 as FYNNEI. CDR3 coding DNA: TGTGCCAGCAATCGACAGGGGGCGGCTAATGAAAAACTGTTTTTT. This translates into CASNRQGAANEKLFF.

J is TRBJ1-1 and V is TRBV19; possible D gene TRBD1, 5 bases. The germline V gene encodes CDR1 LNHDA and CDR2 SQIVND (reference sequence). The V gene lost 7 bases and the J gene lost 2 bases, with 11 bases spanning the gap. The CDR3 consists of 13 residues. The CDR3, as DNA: TGTGCCAGTATAGGGACGGGAAACACTGAAGCTTTCTTT. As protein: CASIGTGNTEAFF.

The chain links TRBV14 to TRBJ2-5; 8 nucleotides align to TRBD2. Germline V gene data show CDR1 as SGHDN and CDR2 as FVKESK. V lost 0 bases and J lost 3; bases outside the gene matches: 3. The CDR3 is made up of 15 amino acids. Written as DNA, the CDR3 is TGTGCCAGCAGCCAAGACCCGGGACTAGAAGAGACCCAGTACTTC. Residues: CASSQDPGLEETQYF.

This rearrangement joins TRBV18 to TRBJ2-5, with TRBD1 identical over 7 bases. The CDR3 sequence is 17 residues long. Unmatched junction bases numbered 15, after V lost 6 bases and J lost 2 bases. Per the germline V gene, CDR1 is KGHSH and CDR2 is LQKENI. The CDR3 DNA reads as TGTGCCAGCTCGCAACGACTACCGGGACAGACTCAAGAGACCCAGTACTTC. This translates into CASSQRLPGQTQETQYF.

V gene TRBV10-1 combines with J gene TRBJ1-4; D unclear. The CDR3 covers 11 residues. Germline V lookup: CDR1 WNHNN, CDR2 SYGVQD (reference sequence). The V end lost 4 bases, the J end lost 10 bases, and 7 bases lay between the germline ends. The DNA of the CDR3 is TGCGCCAGCAGTGGGGCTGGAAAACTGTTTTTT. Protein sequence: CASSGAGKLFF.